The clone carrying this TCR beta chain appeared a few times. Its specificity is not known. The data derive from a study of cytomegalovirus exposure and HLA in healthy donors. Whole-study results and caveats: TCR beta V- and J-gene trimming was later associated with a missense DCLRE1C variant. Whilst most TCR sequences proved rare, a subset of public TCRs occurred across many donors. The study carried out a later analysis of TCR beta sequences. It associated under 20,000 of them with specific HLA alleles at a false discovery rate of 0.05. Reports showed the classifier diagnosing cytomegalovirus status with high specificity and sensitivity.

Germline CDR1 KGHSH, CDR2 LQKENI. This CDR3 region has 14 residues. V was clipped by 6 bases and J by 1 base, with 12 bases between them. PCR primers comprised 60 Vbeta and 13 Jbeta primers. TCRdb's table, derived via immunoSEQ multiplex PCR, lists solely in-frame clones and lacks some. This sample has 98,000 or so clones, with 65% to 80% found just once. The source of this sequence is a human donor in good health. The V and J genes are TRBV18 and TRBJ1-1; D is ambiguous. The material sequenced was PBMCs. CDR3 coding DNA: TGTGCCAGCTCTCCGCTACAGCAGAACACTGAAGCTTTCTTT. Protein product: CASSPLQQNTEAFF. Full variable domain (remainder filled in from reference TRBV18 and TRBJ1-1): NAGVMQNPRHLVRRRGQEARLRCSPMKGHSHVYWYRQLPEEGLKFMVYLQKENIIDESGMPKERFSAEFPKEGPSILRIQQVVRGDSAAYFCASSPLQQNTEAFFGQGTRLTVV.